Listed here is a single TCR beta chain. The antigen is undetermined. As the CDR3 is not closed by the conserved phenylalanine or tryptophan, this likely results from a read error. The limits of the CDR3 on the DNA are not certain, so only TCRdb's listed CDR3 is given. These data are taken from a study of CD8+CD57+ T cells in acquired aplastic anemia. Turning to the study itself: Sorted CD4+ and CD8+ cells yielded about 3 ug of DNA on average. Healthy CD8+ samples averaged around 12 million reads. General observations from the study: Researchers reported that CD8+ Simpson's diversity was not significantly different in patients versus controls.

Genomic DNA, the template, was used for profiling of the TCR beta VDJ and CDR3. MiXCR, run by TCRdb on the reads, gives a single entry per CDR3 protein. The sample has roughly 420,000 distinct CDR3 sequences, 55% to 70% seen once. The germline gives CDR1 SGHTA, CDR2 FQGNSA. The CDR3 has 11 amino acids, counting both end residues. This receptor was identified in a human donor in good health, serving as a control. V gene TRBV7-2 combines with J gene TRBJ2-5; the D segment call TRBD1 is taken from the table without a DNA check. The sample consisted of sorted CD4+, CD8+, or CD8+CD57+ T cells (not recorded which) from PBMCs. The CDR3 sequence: CAGAAGRTKYL.